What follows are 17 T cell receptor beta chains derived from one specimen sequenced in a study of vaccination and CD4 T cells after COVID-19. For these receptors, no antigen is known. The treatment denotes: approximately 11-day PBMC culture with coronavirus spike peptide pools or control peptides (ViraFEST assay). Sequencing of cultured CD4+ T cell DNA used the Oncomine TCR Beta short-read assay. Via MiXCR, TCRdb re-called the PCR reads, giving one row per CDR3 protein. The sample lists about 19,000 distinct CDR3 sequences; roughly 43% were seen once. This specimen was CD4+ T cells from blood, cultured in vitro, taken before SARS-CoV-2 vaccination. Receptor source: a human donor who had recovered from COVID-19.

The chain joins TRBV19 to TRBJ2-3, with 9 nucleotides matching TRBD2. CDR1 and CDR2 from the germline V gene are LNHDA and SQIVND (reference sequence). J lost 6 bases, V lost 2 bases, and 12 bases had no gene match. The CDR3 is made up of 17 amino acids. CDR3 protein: CASSISKREARRDTQYF. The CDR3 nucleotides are TGTGCCAGTAGTATATCGAAGCGGGAGGCCCGCAGGGATACGCAGTATTTT.

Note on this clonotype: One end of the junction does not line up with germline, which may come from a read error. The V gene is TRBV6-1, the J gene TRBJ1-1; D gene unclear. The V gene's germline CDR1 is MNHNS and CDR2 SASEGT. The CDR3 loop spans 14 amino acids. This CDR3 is CTSSELRVNTEAFF. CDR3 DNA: TGTACCAGCAGTGAGTTAAGGGTTAACACTGAAGCTTTCTTT.

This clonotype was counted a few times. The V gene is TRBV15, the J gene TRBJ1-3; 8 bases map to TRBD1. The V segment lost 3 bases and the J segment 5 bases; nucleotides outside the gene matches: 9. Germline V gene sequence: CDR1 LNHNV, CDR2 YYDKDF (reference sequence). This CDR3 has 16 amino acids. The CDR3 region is CATSSHTGGRRNTIYF. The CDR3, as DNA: TGTGCCACCAGCAGCCATACAGGGGGACGAAGAAACACCATATATTTT.

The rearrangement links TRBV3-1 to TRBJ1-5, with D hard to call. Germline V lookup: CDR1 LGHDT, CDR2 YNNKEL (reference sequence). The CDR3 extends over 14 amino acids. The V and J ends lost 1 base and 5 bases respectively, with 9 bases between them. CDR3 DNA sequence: TGTGCCAGCAGCCAAGGAAACGGGCATCAGCCCCAGCATTTT. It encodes CASSQGNGHQPQHF. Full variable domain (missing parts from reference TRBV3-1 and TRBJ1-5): DTAVSQTPKYLVTQMGNDKSIKCEQNLGHDTMYWYKQDSKKFLKIMFSYNNKELIINETVPNRFSPKSPDKAHLNLHINSLELGDSAVYFCASSQGNGHQPQHFGDGTRLSIL.

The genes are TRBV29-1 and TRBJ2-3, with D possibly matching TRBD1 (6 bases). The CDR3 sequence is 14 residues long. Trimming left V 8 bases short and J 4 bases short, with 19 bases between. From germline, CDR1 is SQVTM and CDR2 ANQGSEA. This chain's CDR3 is CSLQGFGGPDTQYF. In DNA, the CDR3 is TGCAGCTTACAGGGTTTCGGCGGCCCAGATACGCAGTATTTT.

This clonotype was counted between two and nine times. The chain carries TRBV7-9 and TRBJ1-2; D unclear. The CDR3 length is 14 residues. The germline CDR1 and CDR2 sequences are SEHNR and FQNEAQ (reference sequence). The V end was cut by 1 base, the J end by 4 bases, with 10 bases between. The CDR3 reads CASSLGHLSYGYTF. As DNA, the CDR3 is TGTGCCAGCAGCTTAGGACATCTTAGCTATGGCTACACCTTC.

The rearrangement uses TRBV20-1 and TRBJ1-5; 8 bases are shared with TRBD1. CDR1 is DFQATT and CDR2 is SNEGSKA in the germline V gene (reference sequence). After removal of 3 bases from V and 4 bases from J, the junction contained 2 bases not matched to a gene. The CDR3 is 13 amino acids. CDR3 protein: CSASTGGNQPQHF. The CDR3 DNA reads TGCAGTGCTAGTACAGGGGGTAATCAGCCCCAGCATTTT.

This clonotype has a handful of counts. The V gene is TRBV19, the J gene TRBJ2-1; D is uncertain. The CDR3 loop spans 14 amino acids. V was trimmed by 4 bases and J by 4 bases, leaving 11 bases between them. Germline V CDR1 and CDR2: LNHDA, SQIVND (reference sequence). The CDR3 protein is CASSRRRAYNEQFF. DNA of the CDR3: TGTGCCAGTAGTAGGCGAAGGGCTTACAATGAGCAGTTCTTC.

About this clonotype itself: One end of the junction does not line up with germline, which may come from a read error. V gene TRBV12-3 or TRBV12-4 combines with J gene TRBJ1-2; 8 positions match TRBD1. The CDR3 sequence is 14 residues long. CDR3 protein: CASSLSGGSYGYTF. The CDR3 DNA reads TGTGCCAGCAGTTTGTCAGGGGGCTCCTATGGCTATACCTTC.

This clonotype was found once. The CDR3 sequence: CASSYRSSVNNNEQFF. CDR3 coding DNA: TGTGCCAGCAGTTACAGGTCTAGCGTTAATAACAATGAGCAGTTCTTC. The chain has TRBV6-5 and TRBJ2-1, with TRBD2 as a possible D gene (6 bases). Germline CDR1 and CDR2: MNHEY and SVGAGI. This CDR3 is 16 amino acids long. Between the trimmed V and J ends, which lost 2 bases and 5 bases, there was a span of 16 bases.

The DNA of the CDR3 is TGTGCCAGCAGCGACAGTTCTGAAGCTTTCTTT. Translation: CASSDSSEAFF. J is TRBJ1-1 and V is TRBV27, with D possibly TRBD1 on 5 matching bases. The germline V gene has CDR1 MNHEY and CDR2 SMNVEV (reference sequence). The ends were cut back, 6 bases at V and 6 bases at J, with 8 bases in the middle. This CDR3 spans 11 amino acids.

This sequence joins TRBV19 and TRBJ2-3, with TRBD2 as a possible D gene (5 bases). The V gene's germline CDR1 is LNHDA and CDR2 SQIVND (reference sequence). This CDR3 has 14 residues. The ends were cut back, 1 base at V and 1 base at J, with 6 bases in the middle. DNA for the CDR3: TGTGCCAGTAGTATAGGGGGAGGCACAGATACGCAGTATTTT. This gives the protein CASSIGGGTDTQYF.

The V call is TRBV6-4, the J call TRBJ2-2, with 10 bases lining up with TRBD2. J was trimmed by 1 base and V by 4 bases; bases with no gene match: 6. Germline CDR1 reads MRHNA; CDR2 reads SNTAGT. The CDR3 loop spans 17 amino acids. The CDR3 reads CASSASVAGGNTGELFF. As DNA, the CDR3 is TGTGCCAGCAGTGCAAGCGTAGCGGGAGGGAACACCGGGGAGCTGTTTTTT.

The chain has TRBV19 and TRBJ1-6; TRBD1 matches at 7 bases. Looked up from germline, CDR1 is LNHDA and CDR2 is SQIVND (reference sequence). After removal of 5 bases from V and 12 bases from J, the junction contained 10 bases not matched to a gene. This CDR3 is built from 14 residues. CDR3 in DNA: TGTGCCAGTAGTGAACGGGACAGCCTATTACCCCTCCACTTT. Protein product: CASSERDSLLPLHF.

The CDR3 reads CASSSSGGSTDTQYF. CDR3 nucleotides: TGTGCCAGTAGTTCCTCAGGGGGGAGCACAGATACGCAGTATTTT. This chain uses TRBV19 with TRBJ2-3, with D possibly TRBD1 on 7 matching bases. This CDR3 contains 15 residues. Trimming took off 5 bases at V and 0 bases at J, with 12 bases between the two ends. Germline loops: CDR1 LNHDA, CDR2 SQIVND (reference sequence).

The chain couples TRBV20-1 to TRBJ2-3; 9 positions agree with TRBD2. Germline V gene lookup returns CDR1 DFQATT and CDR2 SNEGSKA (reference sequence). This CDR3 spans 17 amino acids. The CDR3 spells CSMLDWSAGGSTDTQYF. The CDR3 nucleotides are TGCAGCATGCTAGATTGGTCAGCGGGGGGAAGCACAGATACGCAGTATTTT.

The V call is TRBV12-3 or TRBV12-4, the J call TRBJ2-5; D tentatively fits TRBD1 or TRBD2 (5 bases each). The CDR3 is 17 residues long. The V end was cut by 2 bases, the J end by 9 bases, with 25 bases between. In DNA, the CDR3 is TGTGCCAGCAGTTTAACGATAAGAGGGACCCCGGCCATGGCCCAGTACTTC. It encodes CASSLTIRGTPAMAQYF.